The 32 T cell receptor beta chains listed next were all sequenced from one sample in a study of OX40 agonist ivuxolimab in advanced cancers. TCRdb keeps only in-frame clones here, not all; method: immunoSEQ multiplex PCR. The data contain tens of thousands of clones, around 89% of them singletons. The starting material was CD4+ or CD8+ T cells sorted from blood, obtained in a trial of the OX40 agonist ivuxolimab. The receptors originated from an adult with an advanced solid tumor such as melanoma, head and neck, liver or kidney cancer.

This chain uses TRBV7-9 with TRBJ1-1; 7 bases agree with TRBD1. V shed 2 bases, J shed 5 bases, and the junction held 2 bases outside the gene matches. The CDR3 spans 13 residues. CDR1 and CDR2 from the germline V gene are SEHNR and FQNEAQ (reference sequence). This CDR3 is CASSLPGGTEAFF. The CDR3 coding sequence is TGTGCCAGCAGCTTACCAGGGGGTACTGAAGCTTTCTTT.

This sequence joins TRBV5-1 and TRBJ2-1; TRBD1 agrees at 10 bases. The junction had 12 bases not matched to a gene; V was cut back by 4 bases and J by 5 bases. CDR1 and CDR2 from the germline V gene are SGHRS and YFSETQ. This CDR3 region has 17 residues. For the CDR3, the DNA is TGCGCCAGCAGCCCGACAGGGGGCGCTTTCCCCGACAATGAGCAGTTCTTC. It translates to CASSPTGGAFPDNEQFF.

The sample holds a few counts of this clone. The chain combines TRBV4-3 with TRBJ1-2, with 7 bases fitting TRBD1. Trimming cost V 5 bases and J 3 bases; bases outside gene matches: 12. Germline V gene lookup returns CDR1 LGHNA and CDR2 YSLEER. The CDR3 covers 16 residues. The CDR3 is CASSAHHDRAYYGYTF. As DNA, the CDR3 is TGCGCCAGCAGCGCACACCACGACAGGGCTTACTATGGCTACACCTTC.

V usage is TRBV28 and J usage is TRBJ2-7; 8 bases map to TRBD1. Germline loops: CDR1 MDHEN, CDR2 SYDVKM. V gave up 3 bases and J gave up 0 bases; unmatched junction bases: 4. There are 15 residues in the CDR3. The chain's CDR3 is CASSFGTGNSYEQYF. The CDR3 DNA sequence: TGTGCCAGCAGTTTCGGGACAGGAAACTCCTACGAGCAGTACTTC.

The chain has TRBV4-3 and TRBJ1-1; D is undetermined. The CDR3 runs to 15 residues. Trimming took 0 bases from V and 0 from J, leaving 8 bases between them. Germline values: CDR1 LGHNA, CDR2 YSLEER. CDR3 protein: CASSQDRLLNTEAFF. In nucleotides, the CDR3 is TGCGCCAGCAGCCAAGACAGGCTCCTGAACACTGAAGCTTTCTTT.

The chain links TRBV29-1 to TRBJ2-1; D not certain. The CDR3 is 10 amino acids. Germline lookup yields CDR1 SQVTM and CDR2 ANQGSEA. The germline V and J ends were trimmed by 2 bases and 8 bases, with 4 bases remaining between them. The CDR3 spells CSVEKYEQFF. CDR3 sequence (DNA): TGCAGCGTTGAAAAGTATGAGCAGTTCTTC.

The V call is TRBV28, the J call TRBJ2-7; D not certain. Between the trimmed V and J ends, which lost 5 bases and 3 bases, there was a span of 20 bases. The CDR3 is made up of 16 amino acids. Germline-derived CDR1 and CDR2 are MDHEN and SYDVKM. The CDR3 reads CASSPRSPEISYEQYF. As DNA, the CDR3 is TGTGCCAGCAGTCCAAGGAGCCCCGAGATTAGCTACGAGCAGTACTTC. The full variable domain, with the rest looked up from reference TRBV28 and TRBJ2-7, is DVKVTQSSRYLVKRTGEKVFLECVQDMDHENMFWYRQDPGLGLRLIYFSYDVKMKEKGDIPEGYSVSREKKERFSLILESASTNQTSMYLCASSPRSPEISYEQYFGPGTRLTVT.

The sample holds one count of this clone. The chain's CDR3 is CASSLGLGRYNEQFF. In DNA, the CDR3 is TGTGCCAGCAGCTTAGGTCTGGGACGGTACAATGAGCAGTTCTTC. The chain links TRBV7-9 to TRBJ2-1; D could derive from TRBD1 or TRBD2 (5 bases each). This CDR3 is 15 amino acids long. V was cut by 1 base and J by 4 bases, with 11 bases left in between. The V gene's germline CDR1 is SEHNR and CDR2 FQNEAQ (reference sequence).

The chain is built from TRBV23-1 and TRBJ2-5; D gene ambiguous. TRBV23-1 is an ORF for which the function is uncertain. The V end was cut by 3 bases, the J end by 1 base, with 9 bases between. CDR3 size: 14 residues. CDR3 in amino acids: CASSQGLAQETQYF. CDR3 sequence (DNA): TGCGCCAGCAGTCAGGGTTTGGCCCAAGAGACCCAGTACTTC.

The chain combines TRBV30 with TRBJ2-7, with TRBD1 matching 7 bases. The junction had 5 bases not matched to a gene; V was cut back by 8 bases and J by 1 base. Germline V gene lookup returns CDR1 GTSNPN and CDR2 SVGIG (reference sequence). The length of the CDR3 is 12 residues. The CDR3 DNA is TGTGCCGGCACAGGGGAATCCTACGAGCAGTACTTC. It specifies CAGTGESYEQYF.

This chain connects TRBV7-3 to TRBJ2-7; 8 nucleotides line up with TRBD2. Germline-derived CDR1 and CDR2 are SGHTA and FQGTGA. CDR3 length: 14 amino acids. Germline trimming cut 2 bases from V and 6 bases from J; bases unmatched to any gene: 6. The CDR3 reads CASSLSSGSSEQYF. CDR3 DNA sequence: TGTGCCAGCAGCTTATCAAGCGGGAGCTCCGAGCAGTACTTC. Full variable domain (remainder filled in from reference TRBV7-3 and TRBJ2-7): GAGVSQTPSNKVTEKGKYVELRCDPISGHTALYWYRQSLGQGPEFLIYFQGTGAADDSGLPNDRFFAVRPEGSVSTLKIQRTERGDSAVYLCASSLSSGSSEQYFGPGTRLTVT.

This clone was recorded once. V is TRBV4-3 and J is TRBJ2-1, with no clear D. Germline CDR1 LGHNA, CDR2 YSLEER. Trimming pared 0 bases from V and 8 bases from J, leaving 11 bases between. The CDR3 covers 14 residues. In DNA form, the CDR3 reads TGCGCCAGCAGCCAAGAGAGAGTAGCCCATGAGCAGTTCTTC. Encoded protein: CASSQERVAHEQFF.

The CDR3 DNA is TGTGCCAGCAGTGAAGTAGTAGCGCCGAGCTCCTACAATGAGCAGTTCTTC. Protein: CASSEVVAPSSYNEQFF. The chain combines TRBV2 with TRBJ2-1; TRBD2 is a possible D gene (5 bases). V lost 1 base, J lost 0 bases, and 13 bases lay in between. The CDR3 length is 17 residues. The germline V gene encodes CDR1 SNHLY and CDR2 FYNNEI.

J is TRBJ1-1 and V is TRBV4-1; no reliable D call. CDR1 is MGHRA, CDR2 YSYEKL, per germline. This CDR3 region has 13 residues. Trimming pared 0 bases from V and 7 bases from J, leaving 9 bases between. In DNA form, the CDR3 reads TGCGCCAGCAGCCAAGAACCTAGCAGTGAAGCTTTCTTT. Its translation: CASSQEPSSEAFF.

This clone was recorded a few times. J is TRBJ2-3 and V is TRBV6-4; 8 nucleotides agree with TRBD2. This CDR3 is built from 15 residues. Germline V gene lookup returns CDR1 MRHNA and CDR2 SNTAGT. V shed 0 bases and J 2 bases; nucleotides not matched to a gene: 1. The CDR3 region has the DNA TGTGCCAGCAGTGACTCGCGGGAGGTCACAGATACGCAGTATTTT. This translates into CASSDSREVTDTQYF.

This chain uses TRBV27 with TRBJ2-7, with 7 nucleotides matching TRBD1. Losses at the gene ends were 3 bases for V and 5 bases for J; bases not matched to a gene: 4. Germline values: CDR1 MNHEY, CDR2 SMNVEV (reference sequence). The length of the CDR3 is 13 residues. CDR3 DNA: TGTGCCAGCAGTTTCGACAGGGCCAACGAGCAGTACTTC. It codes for CASSFDRANEQYF.

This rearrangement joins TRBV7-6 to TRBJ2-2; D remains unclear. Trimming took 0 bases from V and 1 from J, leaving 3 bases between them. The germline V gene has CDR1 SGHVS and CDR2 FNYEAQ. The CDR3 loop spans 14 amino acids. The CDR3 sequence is CASSLAVNTGELFF. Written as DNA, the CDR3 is TGTGCCAGCAGCTTAGCAGTGAACACCGGGGAGCTGTTTTTT.

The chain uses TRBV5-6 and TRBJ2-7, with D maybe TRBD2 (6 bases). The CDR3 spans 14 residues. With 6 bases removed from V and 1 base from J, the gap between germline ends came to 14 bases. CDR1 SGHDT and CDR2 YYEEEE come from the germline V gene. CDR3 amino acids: CASNVDRESYEQYF. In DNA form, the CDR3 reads TGTGCCAGCAACGTAGACCGGGAGTCCTACGAGCAGTACTTC.

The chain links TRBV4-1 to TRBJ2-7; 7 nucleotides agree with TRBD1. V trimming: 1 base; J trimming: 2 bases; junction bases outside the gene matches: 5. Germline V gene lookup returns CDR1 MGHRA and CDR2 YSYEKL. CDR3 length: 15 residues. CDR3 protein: CASSQAGTATYEQYF. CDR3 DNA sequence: TGCGCCAGCAGCCAAGCCGGGACAGCAACCTACGAGCAGTACTTC.

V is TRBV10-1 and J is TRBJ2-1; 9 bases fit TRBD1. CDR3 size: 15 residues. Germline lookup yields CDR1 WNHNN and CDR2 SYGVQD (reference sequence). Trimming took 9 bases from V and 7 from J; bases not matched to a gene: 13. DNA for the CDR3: TGCGCCAGTTCTCCCTCCGGGACAGGGCAGAATGAGCAGTTCTTC. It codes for CASSPSGTGQNEQFF.

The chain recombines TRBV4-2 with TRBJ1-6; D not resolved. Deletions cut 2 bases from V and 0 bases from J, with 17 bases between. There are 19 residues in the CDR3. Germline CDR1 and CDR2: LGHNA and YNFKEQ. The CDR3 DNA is TGTGCCAGCAGCCAACCTAAGGAAGGCCTAAGCTCCTATAATTCACCCCTCCACTTT. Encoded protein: CASSQPKEGLSSYNSPLHF.

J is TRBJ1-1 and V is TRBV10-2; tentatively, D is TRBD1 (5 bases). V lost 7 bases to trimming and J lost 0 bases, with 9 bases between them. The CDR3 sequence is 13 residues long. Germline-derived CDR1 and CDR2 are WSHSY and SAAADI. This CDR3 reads CASNWGMNTEAFF. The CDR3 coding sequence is TGCGCCAGCAATTGGGGGATGAACACTGAAGCTTTCTTT.

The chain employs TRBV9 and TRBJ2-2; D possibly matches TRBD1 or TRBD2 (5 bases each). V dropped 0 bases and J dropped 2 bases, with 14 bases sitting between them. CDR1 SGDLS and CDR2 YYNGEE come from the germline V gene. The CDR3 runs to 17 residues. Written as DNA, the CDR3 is TGTGCCAGCAGCGTAGCGGTCCGGGACCTCAACACCGGGGAGCTGTTTTTT. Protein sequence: CASSVAVRDLNTGELFF.

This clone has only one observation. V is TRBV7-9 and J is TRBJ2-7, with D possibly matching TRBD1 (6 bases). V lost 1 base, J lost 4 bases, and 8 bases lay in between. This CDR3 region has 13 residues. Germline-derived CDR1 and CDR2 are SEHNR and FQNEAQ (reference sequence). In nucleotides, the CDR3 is TGTGCCAGCAGCTTAGAAGACAGGTACGAGCAGTACTTC. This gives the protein CASSLEDRYEQYF.

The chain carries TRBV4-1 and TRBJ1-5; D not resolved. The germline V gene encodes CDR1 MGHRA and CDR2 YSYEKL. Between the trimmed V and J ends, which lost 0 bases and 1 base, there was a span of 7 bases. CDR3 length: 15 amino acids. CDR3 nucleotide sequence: TGCGCCAGCAGCCAAGATGAGGGAAGCAATCAGCCCCAGCATTTT. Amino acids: CASSQDEGSNQPQHF.

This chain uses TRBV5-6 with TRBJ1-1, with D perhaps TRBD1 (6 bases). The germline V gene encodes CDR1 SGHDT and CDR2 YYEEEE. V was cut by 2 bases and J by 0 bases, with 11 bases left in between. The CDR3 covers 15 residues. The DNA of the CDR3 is TGTGCCAGCAGCTTCAACGGACAGATGAACACTGAAGCTTTCTTT. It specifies CASSFNGQMNTEAFF.

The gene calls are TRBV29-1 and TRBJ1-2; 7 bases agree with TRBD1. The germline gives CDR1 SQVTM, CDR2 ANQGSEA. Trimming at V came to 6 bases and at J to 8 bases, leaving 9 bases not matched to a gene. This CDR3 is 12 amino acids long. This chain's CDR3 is CSVATGVGGYTF. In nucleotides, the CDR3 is TGCAGCGTAGCAACAGGGGTTGGGGGCTACACCTTC. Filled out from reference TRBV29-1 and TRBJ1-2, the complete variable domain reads SAVISQKPSRDICQRGTSLTIQCQVDSQVTMMFWYRQQPGQSLTLIATANQGSEATYESGFVIDKFPISRPNLTFSTLTVSNMSPEDSSIYLCSVATGVGGYTFGSGTRLTVV.

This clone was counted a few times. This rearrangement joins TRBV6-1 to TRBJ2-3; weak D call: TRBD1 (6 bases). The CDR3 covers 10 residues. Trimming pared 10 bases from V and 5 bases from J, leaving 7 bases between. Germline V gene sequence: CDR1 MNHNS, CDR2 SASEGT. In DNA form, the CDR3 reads TGTGCCACAGGGGTAGATACGCAGTATTTT. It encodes CATGVDTQYF.

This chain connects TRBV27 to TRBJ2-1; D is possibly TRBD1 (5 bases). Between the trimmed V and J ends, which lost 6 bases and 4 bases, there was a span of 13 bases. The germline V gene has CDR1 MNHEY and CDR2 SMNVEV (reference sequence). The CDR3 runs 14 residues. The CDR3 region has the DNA TGTGCCAGCAGGGAAGGGGTGGGATACAATGAGCAGTTCTTC. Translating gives CASREGVGYNEQFF.

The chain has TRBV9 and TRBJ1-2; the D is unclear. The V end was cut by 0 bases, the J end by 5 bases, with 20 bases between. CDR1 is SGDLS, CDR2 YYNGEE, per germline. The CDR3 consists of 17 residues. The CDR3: CASSVEGSLRERYGYTF. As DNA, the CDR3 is TGTGCCAGCAGCGTAGAGGGAAGCCTTCGGGAGAGATATGGCTACACCTTC. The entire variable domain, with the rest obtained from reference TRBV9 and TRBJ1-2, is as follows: DSGVTQTPKHLITATGQRVTLRCSPRSGDLSVYWYQQSLDQGLQFLIQYYNGEERAKGNILERFSAQQFPDLHSELNLSSLELGDSALYFCASSVEGSLRERYGYTFGSGTRLTVV.

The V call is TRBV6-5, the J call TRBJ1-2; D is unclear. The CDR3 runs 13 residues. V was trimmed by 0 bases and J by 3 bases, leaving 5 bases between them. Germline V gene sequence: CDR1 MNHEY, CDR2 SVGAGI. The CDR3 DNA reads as TGTGCCAGCAGTTACTCGGAGGACTATGGCTACACCTTC. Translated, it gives CASSYSEDYGYTF.

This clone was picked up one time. CDR3 DNA: TGTGCCACCCAGGGGCAGGGTGTTTCCCAGTACTTC. It encodes CATQGQGVSQYF. The chain employs TRBV27 and TRBJ2-5, with D perhaps matching TRBD1 (6 bases). CDR3 length: 12 amino acids. CDR1 and CDR2 (germline): MNHEY, SMNVEV (reference sequence). Between the trimmed V and J ends, which lost 10 bases and 9 bases, there was a span of 18 bases.